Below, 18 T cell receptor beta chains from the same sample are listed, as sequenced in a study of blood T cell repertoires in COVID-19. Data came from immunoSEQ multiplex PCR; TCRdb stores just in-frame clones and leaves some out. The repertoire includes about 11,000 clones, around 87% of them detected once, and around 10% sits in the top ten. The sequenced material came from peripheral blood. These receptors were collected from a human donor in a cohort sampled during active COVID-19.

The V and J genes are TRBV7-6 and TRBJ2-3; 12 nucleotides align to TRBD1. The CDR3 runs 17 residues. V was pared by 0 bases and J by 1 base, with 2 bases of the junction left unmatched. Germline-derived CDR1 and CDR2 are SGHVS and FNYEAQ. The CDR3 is CASSLAGQGARTDTQYF. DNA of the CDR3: TGTGCCAGCAGCTTAGCGGGACAGGGGGCGCGCACAGATACGCAGTATTTT.

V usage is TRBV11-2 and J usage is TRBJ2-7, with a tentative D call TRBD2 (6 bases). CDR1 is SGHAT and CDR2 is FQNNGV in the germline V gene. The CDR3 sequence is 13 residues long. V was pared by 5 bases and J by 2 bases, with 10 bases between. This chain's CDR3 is CASSKGLAYEQYF. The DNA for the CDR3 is TGTGCCAGCAGCAAGGGACTGGCCTACGAGCAGTACTTC.

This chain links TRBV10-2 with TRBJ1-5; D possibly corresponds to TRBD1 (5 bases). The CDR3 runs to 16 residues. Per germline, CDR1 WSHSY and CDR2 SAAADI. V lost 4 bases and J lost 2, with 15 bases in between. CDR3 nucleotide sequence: TGCGCCAGCAGTGGGGGGGTCGGGATTGGCAATCAGCCCCAGCATTTT. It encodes CASSGGVGIGNQPQHF.

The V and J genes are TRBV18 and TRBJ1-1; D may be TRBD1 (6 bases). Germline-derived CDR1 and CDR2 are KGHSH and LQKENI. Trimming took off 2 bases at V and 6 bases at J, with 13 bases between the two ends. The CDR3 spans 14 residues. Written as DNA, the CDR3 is TGTGCCAGCTCACCAACGTCTGGGGGCCCTGAAGCTTTCTTT. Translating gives CASSPTSGGPEAFF.

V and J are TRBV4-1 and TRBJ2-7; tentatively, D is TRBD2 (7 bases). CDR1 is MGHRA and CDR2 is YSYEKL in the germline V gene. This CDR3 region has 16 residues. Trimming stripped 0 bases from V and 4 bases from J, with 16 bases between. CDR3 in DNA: TGCGCCAGCAGCCAAGATGACGGGGGGCTGTGGTACGAGCAGTACTTC. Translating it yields CASSQDDGGLWYEQYF.

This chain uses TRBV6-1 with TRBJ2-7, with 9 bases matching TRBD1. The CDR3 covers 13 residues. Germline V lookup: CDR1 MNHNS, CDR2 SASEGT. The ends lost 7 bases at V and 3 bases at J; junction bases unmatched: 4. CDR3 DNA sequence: TGTGCCAGCAACCCGACAGGGGGCTACGAGCAGTACTTC. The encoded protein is CASNPTGGYEQYF.

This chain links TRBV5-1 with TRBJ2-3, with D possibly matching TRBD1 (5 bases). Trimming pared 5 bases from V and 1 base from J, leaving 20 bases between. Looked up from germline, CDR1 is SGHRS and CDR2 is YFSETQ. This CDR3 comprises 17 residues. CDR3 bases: TGCGCCAGCAGTCCCCCAGACAGCCTGCTTGGCACAGATACGCAGTATTTT. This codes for CASSPPDSLLGTDTQYF.

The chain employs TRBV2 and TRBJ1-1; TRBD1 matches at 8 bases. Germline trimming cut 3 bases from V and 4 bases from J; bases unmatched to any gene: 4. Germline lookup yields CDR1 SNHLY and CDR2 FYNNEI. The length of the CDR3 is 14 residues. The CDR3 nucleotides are TGTGCCAGCAGTGACAGGGGGCCGGGCACTGAAGCTTTCTTT. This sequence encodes CASSDRGPGTEAFF. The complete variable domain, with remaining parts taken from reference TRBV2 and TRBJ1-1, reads EPEVTQTPSHQVTQMGQEVILRCVPISNHLYFYWYRQILGQKVEFLVSFYNNEISEKSEIFDDQFSVERPDGSNFTLKIRSTKLEDSAMYFCASSDRGPGTEAFFGQGTRLTVV.

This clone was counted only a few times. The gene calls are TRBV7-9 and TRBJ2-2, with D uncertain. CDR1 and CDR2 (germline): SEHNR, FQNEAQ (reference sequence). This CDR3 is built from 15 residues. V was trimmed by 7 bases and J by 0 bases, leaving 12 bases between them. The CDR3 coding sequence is TGTGCCAGCACCCCCAGATACACGAACACCGGGGAGCTGTTTTTT. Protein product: CASTPRYTNTGELFF. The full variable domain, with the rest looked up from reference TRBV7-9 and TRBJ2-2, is DTGVSQNPRHKITKRGQNVTFRCDPISEHNRLYWYRQTLGQGPEFLTYFQNEAQLEKSRLLSDRFSAERPKGSFSTLEIQRTEQGDSAMYLCASTPRYTNTGELFFGEGSRLTVL.

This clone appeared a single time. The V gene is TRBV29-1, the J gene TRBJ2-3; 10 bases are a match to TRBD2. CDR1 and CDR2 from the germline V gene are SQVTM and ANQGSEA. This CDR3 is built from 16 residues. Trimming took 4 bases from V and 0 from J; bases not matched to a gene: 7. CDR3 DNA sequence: TGCAGCGTTGTGAGGCTAGCGGGGGTGAGCACAGATACGCAGTATTTT. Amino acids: CSVVRLAGVSTDTQYF.

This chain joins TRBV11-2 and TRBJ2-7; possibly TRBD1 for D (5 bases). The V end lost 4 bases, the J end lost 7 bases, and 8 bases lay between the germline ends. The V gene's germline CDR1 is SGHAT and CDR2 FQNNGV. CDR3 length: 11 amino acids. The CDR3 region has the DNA TGTGCCAGCAGCTCGTGGACAGAGCAGTACTTC. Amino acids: CASSSWTEQYF.

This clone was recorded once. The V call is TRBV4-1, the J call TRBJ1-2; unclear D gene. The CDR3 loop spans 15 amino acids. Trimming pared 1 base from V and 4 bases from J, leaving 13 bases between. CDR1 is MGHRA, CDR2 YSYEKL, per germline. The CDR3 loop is CASSQGRIETYGYTF. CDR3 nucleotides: TGCGCCAGCAGCCAAGGGCGGATAGAGACCTATGGCTACACCTTC.

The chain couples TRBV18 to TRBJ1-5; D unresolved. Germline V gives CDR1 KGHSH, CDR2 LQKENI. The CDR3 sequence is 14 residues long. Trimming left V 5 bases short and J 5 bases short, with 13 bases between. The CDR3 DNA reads TGTGCCAGCTCAGATGAGGGAGGGCATCAGCCCCAGCATTTT. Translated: CASSDEGGHQPQHF.

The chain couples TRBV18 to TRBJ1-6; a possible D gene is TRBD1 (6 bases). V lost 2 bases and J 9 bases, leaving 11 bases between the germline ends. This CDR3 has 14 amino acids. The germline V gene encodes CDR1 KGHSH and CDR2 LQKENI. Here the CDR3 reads CASSPGYRASPLHF. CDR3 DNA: TGTGCCAGCTCACCAGGTTACAGGGCTTCACCCCTCCACTTT.

CDR3 residues: CASSGQLGYGYTF. CDR3 coding DNA: TGTGCCAGCAGTGGACAGTTGGGCTATGGCTACACCTTC. The J gene is TRBJ1-2, the V gene TRBV12-3 or TRBV12-4, with D possibly being TRBD1 (6 bases). This CDR3 is 13 amino acids long. V lost 5 bases and J 4 bases, leaving 11 bases between the germline ends.

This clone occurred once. The CDR3 sequence: CASSLSSGVRDNSPLHF. Here the CDR3 DNA reads TGTGCCAGCAGTTTATCTTCGGGGGTAAGAGATAATTCACCCCTCCACTTT. The J gene is TRBJ1-6, the V gene TRBV27; TRBD1 is a possible D gene (5 bases). CDR1 and CDR2 (germline): MNHEY, SMNVEV (reference sequence). V lost 0 bases and J 5 bases, leaving 14 bases between the germline ends. The CDR3 covers 17 residues.

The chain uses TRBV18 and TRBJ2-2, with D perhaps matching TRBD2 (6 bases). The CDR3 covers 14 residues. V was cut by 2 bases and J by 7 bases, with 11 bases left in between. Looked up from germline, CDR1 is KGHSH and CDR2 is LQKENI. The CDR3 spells CASSPAREVGELFF. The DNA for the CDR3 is TGTGCCAGCTCACCAGCCAGGGAGGTCGGGGAGCTGTTTTTT.

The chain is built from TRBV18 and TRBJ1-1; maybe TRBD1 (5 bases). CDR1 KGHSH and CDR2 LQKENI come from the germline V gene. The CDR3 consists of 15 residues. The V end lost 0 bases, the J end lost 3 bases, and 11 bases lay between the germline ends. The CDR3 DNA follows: TGTGCCAGCTCACCACCAGGCAGGGCCGACACTGAAGCTTTCTTT. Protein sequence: CASSPPGRADTEAFF.